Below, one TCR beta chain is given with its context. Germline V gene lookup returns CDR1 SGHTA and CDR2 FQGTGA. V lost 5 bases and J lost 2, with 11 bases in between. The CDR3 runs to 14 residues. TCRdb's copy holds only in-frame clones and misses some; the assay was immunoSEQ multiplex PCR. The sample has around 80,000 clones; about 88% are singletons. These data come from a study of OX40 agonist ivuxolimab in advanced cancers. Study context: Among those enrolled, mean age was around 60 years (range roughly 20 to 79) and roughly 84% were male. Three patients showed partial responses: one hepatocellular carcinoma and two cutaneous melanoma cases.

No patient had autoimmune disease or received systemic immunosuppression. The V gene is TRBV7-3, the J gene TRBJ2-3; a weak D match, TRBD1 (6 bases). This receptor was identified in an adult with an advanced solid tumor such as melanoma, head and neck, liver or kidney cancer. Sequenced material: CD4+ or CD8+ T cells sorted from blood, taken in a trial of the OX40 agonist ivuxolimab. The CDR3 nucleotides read TGTGCCAGCAGCCTTGACAGGACCACAGATACGCAGTATTTT. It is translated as CASSLDRTTDTQYF.